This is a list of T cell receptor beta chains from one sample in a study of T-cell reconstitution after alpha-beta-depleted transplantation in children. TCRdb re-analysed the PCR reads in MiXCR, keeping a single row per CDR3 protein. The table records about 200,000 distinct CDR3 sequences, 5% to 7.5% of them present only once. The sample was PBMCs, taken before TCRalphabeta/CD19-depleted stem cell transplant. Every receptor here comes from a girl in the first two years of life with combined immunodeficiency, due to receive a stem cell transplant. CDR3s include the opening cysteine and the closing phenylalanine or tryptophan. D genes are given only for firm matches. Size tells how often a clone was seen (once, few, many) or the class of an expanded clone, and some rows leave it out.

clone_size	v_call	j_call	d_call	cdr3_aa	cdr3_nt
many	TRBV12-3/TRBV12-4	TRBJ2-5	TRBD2	CASSPWLAGNQETQYF	TGTGCCAGCAGTCCCTGGCTAGCGGGAAACCAAGAGACCCAGTACTTC
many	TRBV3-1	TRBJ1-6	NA	CASSQVYRLGPLEGNSPLHF	TGTGCCAGCAGCCAAGTTTACAGGCTCGGTCCGCTCGAAGGAAATTCACCCCTCCACTTT
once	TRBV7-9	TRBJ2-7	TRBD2	CASSPQRGQVYEQYF	TGTGCCAGCAGCCCTCAGCGGGGTCAAGTCTACGAGCAGTACTTC
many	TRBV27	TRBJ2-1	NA	CASSSYGNEQFF	TGTGCCAGCAGTTCATATGGCAATGAGCAGTTCTTC
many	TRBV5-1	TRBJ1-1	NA	CASSLDSAEAFF	TGCGCCAGCAGCTTGGACTCCGCTGAAGCTTTCTTT
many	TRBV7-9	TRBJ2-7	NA	CASSQGIRSSYEQYF	TGTGCCAGCAGCCAAGGGATCAGGTCGTCCTACGAGCAGTACTTC
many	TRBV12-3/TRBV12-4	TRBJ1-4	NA	CASSLWGREKLFF	TGTGCCAGCAGTTTGTGGGGGCGCGAAAAACTGTTTTTT
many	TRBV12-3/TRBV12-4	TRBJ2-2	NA	CASRPSLTGELFF	TGTGCCAGCCGTCCGAGCCTCACCGGGGAGCTGTTTTTT
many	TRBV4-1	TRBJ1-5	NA	CASSLVKTAGNQPQHF	TGCGCCAGCAGCCTCGTGAAGACAGCCGGCAATCAGCCCCAGCATTTT
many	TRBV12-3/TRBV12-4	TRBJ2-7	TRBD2	CASSLAGTIHLPYEQYF	TGTGCCAGCAGTTTAGCCGGGACTATACACCTTCCCTACGAGCAGTACTTC
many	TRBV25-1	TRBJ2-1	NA	CASSELEGLLYNEQFF	TGTGCCAGCAGTGAACTCGAGGGACTCCTCTACAATGAGCAGTTCTTC
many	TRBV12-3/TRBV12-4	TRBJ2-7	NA	CASSARELGEQYF	TGTGCCAGCAGTGCCCGGGAGCTGGGGGAGCAGTACTTC
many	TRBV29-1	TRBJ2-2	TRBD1	CSASGGPGELFF	TGCAGCGCCTCAGGGGGCCCCGGGGAGCTGTTTTTT
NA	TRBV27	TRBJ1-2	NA	CASSPRERYGYTF	TGTGCCAGCAGTCCCAGGGAGCGCTATGGCTACACCTTC
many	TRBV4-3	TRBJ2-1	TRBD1	CASSQEGTVISYNEQFF	TGCGCCAGCAGCCAAGAAGGGACAGTTATTTCCTACAATGAGCAGTTCTTC
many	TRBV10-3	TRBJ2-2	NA	CAISALEGSGELFF	TGTGCCATCAGTGCTTTGGAGGGAAGCGGGGAGCTGTTTTTT
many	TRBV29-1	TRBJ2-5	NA	CSVDPGLQETQYF	TGCAGCGTTGATCCGGGCCTCCAAGAGACCCAGTACTTC
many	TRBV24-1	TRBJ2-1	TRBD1	CATSDLQGGAHKNEQFF	TGTGCCACCAGTGATTTGCAAGGGGGCGCGCATAAGAATGAGCAGTTCTTC
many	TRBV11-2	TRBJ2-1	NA	CASSFAHNEQFF	TGTGCCAGCAGCTTTGCTCACAATGAGCAGTTCTTC
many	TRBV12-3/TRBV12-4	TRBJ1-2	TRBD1	CASSFHRGRGGYTF	TGTGCCAGCAGTTTTCACAGGGGGCGGGGTGGCTACACCTTC
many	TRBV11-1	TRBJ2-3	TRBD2	CASSEGTSGGGADTQYF	TGTGCCAGCAGCGAAGGTACTAGCGGAGGAGGCGCAGATACGCAGTATTTT
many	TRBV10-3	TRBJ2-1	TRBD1	CAISVDRAYEQFF	TGTGCCATCAGTGTTGACAGGGCCTATGAGCAGTTCTTC
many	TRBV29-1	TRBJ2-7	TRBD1	CSVEDTTGKTYEQYF	TGCAGCGTTGAAGATACGACAGGGAAAACATACGAGCAGTACTTC
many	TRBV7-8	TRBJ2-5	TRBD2	CASSILRLAQETQYF	TGTGCCAGCAGCATCCTTCGACTAGCCCAAGAGACCCAGTACTTC
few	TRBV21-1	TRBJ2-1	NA	CASSKVGGESSYNEQFF	TGTGCCAGCAGCAAAGTAGGGGGGGAAAGCTCCTACAATGAGCAGTTCTTC
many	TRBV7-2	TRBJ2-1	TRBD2	CASSLTSVSYNEQFF	TGTGCCAGCAGCTTGACTAGCGTGTCCTACAATGAGCAGTTCTTC
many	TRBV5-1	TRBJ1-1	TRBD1	CASSLETGLNTEAFF	TGCGCCAGCAGCCTCGAGACAGGGCTGAACACTGAAGCTTTCTTT
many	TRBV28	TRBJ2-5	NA	CASIPDWEQETQYF	TGTGCCAGCATCCCGGACTGGGAACAAGAGACCCAGTACTTC
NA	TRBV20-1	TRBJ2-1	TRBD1	CSARDPGQGAYNEQFF	TGCAGTGCTAGAGACCCGGGACAGGGGGCCTACAATGAGCAGTTCTTC
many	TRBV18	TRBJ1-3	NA	CASSPEATGNTIYF	TGTGCCAGCTCACCAGAGGCGACTGGAAACACCATATATTTT
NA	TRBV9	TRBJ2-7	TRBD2	CASSEASGGAWQQYF	TGTGCCAGCAGCGAGGCTAGCGGGGGGGCCTGGCAGCAGTACTTC
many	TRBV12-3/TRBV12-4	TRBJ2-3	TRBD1	CASSGTGVADTQYF	TGTGCCAGCAGCGGGACAGGGGTAGCAGATACGCAGTATTTT
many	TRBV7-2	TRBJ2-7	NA	CASSLVNSRYGQYF	TGTGCCAGCAGCTTAGTAAATAGTCGGTACGGGCAGTACTTC
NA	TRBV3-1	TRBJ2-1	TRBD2	CATSQIGGAASYNEQFF	TGTGCCACCAGCCAGATCGGGGGGGCCGCCTCCTACAATGAGCAGTTCTTC
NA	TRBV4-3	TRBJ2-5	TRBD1	CASSQDWDRSDSETQYF	TGCGCCAGCAGCCAAGATTGGGACAGGTCTGATTCGGAGACCCAGTACTTC
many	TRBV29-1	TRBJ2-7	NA	CSVLREGLQGVPYEQYF	TGCAGCGTTCTAAGAGAGGGCCTCCAAGGGGTTCCCTACGAGCAGTACTTC
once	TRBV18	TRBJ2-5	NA	CASSPLRTELQETQYF	TGTGCCAGCTCACCACTGAGGACAGAACTACAAGAGACCCAGTACTTC
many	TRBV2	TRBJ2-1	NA	CASSEDGQPSYNEQFF	TGTGCCAGCAGTGAAGACGGACAGCCCTCCTACAATGAGCAGTTCTTC
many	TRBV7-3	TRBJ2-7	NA	CASSFTGLAEEQYF	TGTGCCAGCAGCTTTACTGGGCTGGCGGAAGAGCAGTACTTC
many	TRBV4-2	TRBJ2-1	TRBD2	CASSLSGTSYNEQFF	TGTGCCAGCAGCCTGAGCGGGACCTCCTACAATGAGCAGTTCTTC